Listed here are 17 T cell receptor beta chains from one sample, sequenced in a study of blood T cell repertoires in COVID-19. Profiling relied on immunoSEQ multiplex PCR, and the TCRdb table lists in-frame clones only, not all of them. Of some 15,000 clones listed, about 91% are singletons. Material for sequencing was peripheral blood. These receptors originate from a human donor in a cohort sampled during active COVID-19.

The chain has TRBV7-9 and TRBJ1-1; 12 nucleotides align to TRBD1. Germline values: CDR1 SEHNR, CDR2 FQNEAQ (reference sequence). V lost 5 bases and J lost 10; bases outside the gene matches: 5. This CDR3 is built from 13 residues. The CDR3 bases are TGTGCCAGCAGCGGGGGACAGGGGGCAGTAGCTTTCTTT. Protein product: CASSGGQGAVAFF.

The chain is built from TRBV19 and TRBJ1-5; D is perhaps TRBD1 (6 bases). Per the germline V gene, CDR1 is LNHDA and CDR2 is SQIVND (reference sequence). The CDR3 has 14 residues. Between the trimmed V and J ends, which lost 8 bases and 3 bases, there was a span of 14 bases. The CDR3 coding sequence is TGTGCCAGTGGATCACAGGGATTCAATCAGCCCCAGCATTTT. The encoded protein is CASGSQGFNQPQHF.

J is TRBJ1-1 and V is TRBV28; D not resolved. Germline assignment: CDR1 MDHEN and CDR2 SYDVKM. CDR3 length: 15 residues. V lost 2 bases and J lost 1, with 11 bases in between. The CDR3 sequence: CASSLSGQQNTEAFF. In DNA, the CDR3 is TGTGCCAGCAGTTTAAGTGGGCAACAGAACACTGAAGCTTTCTTT. Full variable domain (rest looked up from reference TRBV28 and TRBJ1-1): DVKVTQSSRYLVKRTGEKVFLECVQDMDHENMFWYRQDPGLGLRLIYFSYDVKMKEKGDIPEGYSVSREKKERFSLILESASTNQTSMYLCASSLSGQQNTEAFFGQGTRLTVV.

V is TRBV11-2 and J is TRBJ2-5, with D perhaps matching TRBD2 (5 bases). The germline CDR1 and CDR2 sequences are SGHAT and FQNNGV. The CDR3 is 13 residues long. V was shortened by 3 bases and J by 5 bases, with 10 bases between the two germline ends. The CDR3 loop reads CASSFGNRETQYF. The CDR3 DNA reads TGTGCCAGCAGCTTCGGGAATAGGGAGACCCAGTACTTC.

This chain uses TRBV7-8 with TRBJ2-7; a possible D gene is TRBD2 (5 bases). The germline V gene has CDR1 SGHVS and CDR2 FQNEAQ. Trimming shortened V by 1 base and J by 7 bases, and 20 bases separated the two germline ends. The CDR3 has 16 amino acids. CDR3 protein: CASSLVTPRSSGEQYF. CDR3 DNA sequence: TGTGCCAGCAGCTTAGTGACTCCAAGATCGTCGGGGGAGCAGTACTTC.

The V gene is TRBV11-3, the J gene TRBJ2-3, with 9 bases aligning to TRBD2. This CDR3 has 16 residues. J lost 2 bases, V lost 6 bases, and 9 bases had no gene match. Germline-derived CDR1 and CDR2 are SGHNT and YENEEA. The CDR3 loop reads CASSRRAGGYTDTQYF. The CDR3 region has the DNA TGTGCCAGCAGTCGAAGAGCGGGGGGTTACACAGATACGCAGTATTTT.

The chain links TRBV19 to TRBJ2-1, with D possibly matching TRBD2 (6 bases). Per germline, CDR1 LNHDA and CDR2 SQIVND (reference sequence). The CDR3 extends over 13 amino acids. V dropped 5 bases and J dropped 8 bases, with 13 bases sitting between them. CDR3: CASSEVGGDEQFF. CDR3 sequence (DNA): TGTGCCAGTAGTGAGGTCGGGGGTGATGAGCAGTTCTTC.

The chain joins TRBV6-2 or TRBV6-3 to TRBJ1-5, with 9 bases lining up with TRBD1. The CDR3 extends over 14 amino acids. V shed 5 bases, J shed 7 bases, and the junction held 6 bases outside the gene matches. CDR1 is MNHEY and CDR2 is SVGEGT in the germline V gene. The CDR3 DNA reads TGTGCCAGCAGTCAAACAGGGGGCCGGCAGCCCCAGCATTTT. It codes for CASSQTGGRQPQHF.

V and J are TRBV4-1 and TRBJ1-5; 7 bases line up with TRBD1. Per germline, CDR1 MGHRA and CDR2 YSYEKL. V lost 0 bases, J lost 7 bases, and 12 bases stayed unmatched. The CDR3 extends over 17 amino acids. The CDR3 DNA reads as TGCGCCAGCAGCCAAGATAACAACAGGGGTGGTAGACAGCCCCAGCATTTT. Protein sequence: CASSQDNNRGGRQPQHF.

The rearrangement links TRBV21-1 to TRBJ1-5; the table names TRBD1, a call not compared with the DNA. TRBV21-1 is deemed a pseudogene. This CDR3 has 12 amino acids. CDR3 sequence reads: CASSKGQQPQHF. The CDR3 DNA is TGTGCCAGCAGCAAAGGACAGCAGCCCCAGCATTTT.

The gene calls are TRBV27 and TRBJ2-1; perhaps TRBD2 as D (5 bases). The germline V gene has CDR1 MNHEY and CDR2 SMNVEV (reference sequence). Trimming pared 4 bases from V and 5 bases from J, leaving 12 bases between. This CDR3 region has 14 residues. CDR3 residues: CASSWGRGNNEQFF. CDR3 coding DNA: TGTGCCAGCAGTTGGGGTCGGGGTAACAATGAGCAGTTCTTC.

V and J are TRBV7-2 and TRBJ2-3, with D maybe TRBD1 (7 bases). CDR3 size: 15 residues. The V and J ends lost 5 bases and 3 bases respectively, with 15 bases between them. Germline CDR1 SGHTA, CDR2 FQGNSA. The CDR3 protein is CASSPSRGRTDTQYF. CDR3 coding DNA: TGTGCCAGCAGCCCCTCCAGGGGGAGGACAGATACGCAGTATTTT.

The rearrangement joins TRBV9 to TRBJ2-7; D not resolved. The germline V gene has CDR1 SGDLS and CDR2 YYNGEE. This CDR3 contains 13 residues. V lost 0 bases and J lost 1, with 5 bases in between. CDR3 coding DNA: TGTGCCAGCAGCGTAGCATCATCCTACGAGCAGTACTTC. Encoded protein: CASSVASSYEQYF.

In this sample, this clone turned up a few times. This chain connects TRBV5-1 to TRBJ1-3; the match to TRBD1 covers 7 bases. The CDR3 totals 16 residues. V dropped 0 bases and J dropped 0; count of bases not matched to a gene: 3. CDR1 and CDR2 (germline): SGHRS, YFSETQ. The CDR3 sequence: CASSLAGQASGNTIYF. CDR3 DNA sequence: TGCGCCAGCAGCTTGGCAGGACAGGCCTCTGGAAACACCATATATTTT. Full variable domain (rest looked up from reference TRBV5-1 and TRBJ1-3): KAGVTQTPRYLIKTRGQQVTLSCSPISGHRSVSWYQQTPGQGLQFLFEYFSETQRNKGNFPGRFSGRQFSNSRSEMNVSTLELGDSALYLCASSLAGQASGNTIYFGEGSWLTVV.

J is TRBJ2-3 and V is TRBV7-9, with 13 bases that match TRBD2. The germline CDR1 and CDR2 sequences are SEHNR and FQNEAQ (reference sequence). The CDR3 length is 15 residues. V was pared by 5 bases and J by 6 bases, with 5 bases of the junction left unmatched. CDR3 sequence: CASSKLAGGPDTQYF. In DNA form, the CDR3 reads TGTGCCAGCAGCAAACTAGCGGGGGGGCCGGATACGCAGTATTTT.

This clone was seen once. The chain recombines TRBV30 with TRBJ2-5, with D possibly matching TRBD2 (6 bases). Germline lookup yields CDR1 GTSNPN and CDR2 SVGIG (reference sequence). This CDR3 comprises 15 residues. The V end was cut by 5 bases, the J end by 5 bases, with 21 bases between. The CDR3 reads CAWALVGGYKETQYF. CDR3 in DNA: TGTGCCTGGGCGTTGGTTGGGGGGTATAAGGAGACCCAGTACTTC.

The chain is built from TRBV7-9 and TRBJ2-1, with TRBD1 matching 8 bases. The germline V gene has CDR1 SEHNR and CDR2 FQNEAQ (reference sequence). The ends lost 6 bases at V and 1 base at J; junction bases unmatched: 8. The CDR3 covers 16 residues. CDR3 sequence reads: CASSQNGQGSYNEQFF. The CDR3 DNA sequence: TGTGCCAGCAGTCAAAACGGACAGGGTTCCTACAATGAGCAGTTCTTC.